The entry below gives a single T cell receptor beta chain sequence along with its context. The clone's antigen remains unknown. One base away there is no much larger clone; base qualities are not given. Libraries were made using the immunoSEQ multiplex PCR assay. TCRdb holds this immuneACCESS table with in-frame rearrangements only. Some clones are missing; in checked studies, unresolved V genes explain under half, and the rest has no known cause. The sample table holds 89,000 or so clones, of which more than 75% were seen once. The ten largest clones add up to over 15% of the sample. This entry comes from a study of control samples from healthy donors and cancer patients (dated by TCRdb to 2020 to 2021). From its cysteine to its phenylalanine, the CDR3 spans 11 amino acids. Left in the record is the CDR3 DNA by itself, 33 bases read in frame from the first base. CDR1 and CDR2 are drawn from the germline V gene (reference sequence): PRHDT, FYEKMQ. V is shortened by 2 bases, J by 7 bases, and the region joining them spans 5 bases.

This TCR came from a man over 45 in good health. Here the chain combines TRBV13 and TRBJ1-2, with the D segment identity uncertain. Sample: blood. The CDR3 protein: CASSLLGGYTF. The nucleotide sequence reads TGTGCCAGCAGCTTATTAGGTGGCTACACCTTC.